These 10 T cell receptor beta chains originate from one sample sequenced in a study of regulatory T cells in long-lasting Graves disease. With iRepertoire HTBI primers and Arm-PCR of CDR3 regions, TCR beta libraries were built. A single record per CDR3 protein comes from TCRdb applying MiXCR to the multiplex PCR reads. Here the sample spans approximately 470,000 distinct CDR3 sequences, under 25% being singletons. Specified time point: persistent/refractory GD, antithyroid drugs over 5 years with positive TRAb. PBMCs were the source of the RNA used for TCR sequencing. The material was peripheral blood mononuclear cells (PBMCs), obtained when the disease was refractory, from a patient treated with antithyroid drugs. Receptors were obtained from a female donor with Graves disease.

This chain uses TRBV6-2 or TRBV6-3 with TRBJ2-7, with D tentatively TRBD1 or TRBD2 (5 bases each). V was clipped by 4 bases and J by 4 bases, with 11 bases between them. The CDR3 contains 13 residues. CDR1 is MNHEY and CDR2 is SVGEGT in the germline V gene. CDR3 nucleotides: TGTGCCAGCAGTTCAGGGACCCAATACGAGCAGTACTTC. Its protein product is CASSSGTQYEQYF.

The rearrangement links TRBV20-1 to TRBJ1-1, with a weak D call TRBD1 (5 bases). V gave up 0 bases and J gave up 5 bases, with 16 bases separating them. CDR1 is DFQATT, CDR2 SNEGSKA, per germline (reference sequence). The CDR3 totals 15 residues. The CDR3 DNA reads TGCAGTGCTAGAGATCCGCCGGGCTCAGGGACTGAAGCTTTCTTT. Its protein product is CSARDPPGSGTEAFF.

The chain uses TRBV7-2 and TRBJ2-2, with a tentative D call TRBD2 (6 bases). Germline assignment: CDR1 SGHTA and CDR2 FQGNSA. Trimming removed 4 bases at V and 4 bases at J, with 13 bases between. The CDR3 sequence is 15 residues long. CDR3 in amino acids: CASSSIAAPTGELFF. DNA for the CDR3: TGTGCCAGCAGCTCGATAGCGGCCCCCACCGGGGAGCTGTTTTTT.

This clonotype was recorded many times. This chain links TRBV28 with TRBJ2-4; the match to TRBD1 covers 8 bases. Germline CDR1 reads MDHEN; CDR2 reads SYDVKM. The CDR3 loop spans 15 amino acids. V lost 6 bases and J lost 1; bases outside the gene matches: 5. The chain's CDR3 is CASSQGAFAKNIQYF. CDR3 nucleotides: TGTGCCAGCAGCCAGGGGGCTTTTGCCAAAAACATTCAGTACTTC.

This clonotype was observed a few times. The chain joins TRBV2 to TRBJ2-1; D gene unclear. The CDR3 is 14 amino acids. Trimming removed 6 bases at V and 4 bases at J, with 13 bases between. CDR1 SNHLY and CDR2 FYNNEI come from the germline V gene. DNA for the CDR3: TGTGCCAGCAGGGTTGCGACTCCGTACAATGAGCAGTTCTTC. It codes for CASRVATPYNEQFF. The full variable domain, in which reference TRBV2 and TRBJ2-1 provide the parts outside the CDR3, is EPEVTQTPSHQVTQMGQEVILRCVPISNHLYFYWYRQILGQKVEFLVSFYNNEISEKSEIFDDQFSVERPDGSNFTLKIRSTKLEDSAMYFCASRVATPYNEQFFGPGTRLTVL.

This clonotype was recorded many times. This chain joins TRBV5-1 and TRBJ1-2; 9 bases agree with TRBD1. The CDR3 extends over 17 amino acids. Trimming removed 4 bases from V and 0 bases from J; junction bases left unmatched: 10. Germline CDR1 SGHRS, CDR2 YFSETQ. The chain's CDR3 is CASSGTGNRLANYGYTF. In DNA, the CDR3 is TGCGCCAGCAGCGGGACAGGGAACAGATTAGCTAACTATGGCTACACCTTC.

In the case of this clonotype: At one boundary the junction diverges from the germline segment, which might be a read error. The chain employs TRBV6-2 or TRBV6-3 and TRBJ2-7, with D possibly called TRBD1 or TRBD2 (5 bases each). The germline V gene encodes CDR1 MNHEY and CDR2 SVGEGT. This CDR3 spans 13 amino acids. The CDR3 here is CASNPGSHYEKYF. DNA of the CDR3: TGTGCCAGCAACCCAGGGAGCCACTACGAGAAGTACTTC.

The table lists this clonotype with many counts. V usage is TRBV6-1 and J usage is TRBJ2-7, with TRBD1 identical over 8 bases. Per germline, CDR1 MNHNS and CDR2 SASEGT. The CDR3 spans 13 residues. V lost 6 bases, J lost 3 bases, and 4 bases stayed unmatched. The CDR3 sequence is CASSDRGLYEQYF. The CDR3 DNA reads as TGTGCCAGCAGCGACAGGGGACTCTACGAGCAGTACTTC.

The table lists this clonotype with a few counts. The rearrangement links TRBV10-3 to TRBJ1-2, with a possible D match to TRBD1 (6 bases). V was trimmed by 2 bases and J by 7 bases, leaving 11 bases between them. Looked up from germline, CDR1 is ENHRY and CDR2 is SYGVKD. This CDR3 is 13 amino acids long. CDR3 residues: CAISENRVLGYTF. The CDR3 region has the DNA TGTGCCATCAGTGAGAACAGGGTGCTTGGCTACACCTTC.

In this sample, this clonotype turned up many times. This chain joins TRBV6-1 and TRBJ1-6; D is ambiguous. The CDR3 contains 13 residues. V gave up 7 bases and J gave up 6 bases, with 10 bases separating them. Germline loops: CDR1 MNHNS, CDR2 SASEGT. CDR3: CASIGPVNSPLHF. In DNA, the CDR3 is TGTGCCAGCATTGGCCCAGTTAATTCACCCCTCCACTTT.